This entry features one T cell receptor beta chain sequence. Antigen: not known. This entry belongs to a study of PD-1 blockade in classical Hodgkin lymphoma. Overall study: Intravenous infusions of nivolumab 3 mg/kg reached patients every 2 weeks. Study-wide points: Whatever underlies the repertoire differences (possibly disease activity or prior therapy) remains undefined. Reports indicated that newly diagnosed patients had lower baseline TCR diversity than healthy donors did.

The CDR3 is 16 amino acids. Germline CDR1 and CDR2: SEHNR and FQNEAQ (reference sequence). The trim removed 4 bases at V and 2 bases at J, leaving 8 bases unmatched. Brentuximab vedotin exposure varied, and every patient relapsed after autologous stem cell transplantation. Sequencing was performed with immunoSEQ multiplex PCR; in TCRdb, only in-frame clones are kept and a portion is missing. The table records tens of thousands of clones, roughly nine tenths of them present only once. This sequence was found in a human donor with classical Hodgkin lymphoma. The specimen comprised peripheral blood mononuclear cells (PBMCs), sampled at baseline. This chain uses TRBV7-9 with TRBJ2-3; the match to TRBD1 covers 8 bases. The CDR3 loop is CASSSDRGLSTDTQYF. In DNA, the CDR3 is TGTGCCAGCAGCTCCGACAGGGGACTCTCCACAGATACGCAGTATTTT.